Listed here are 14 T cell receptor beta chains from one sample, sequenced in a study of cytomegalovirus exposure and HLA in healthy donors. Primers for the PCR totalled 60 Vbeta and 13 Jbeta. TCRdb's copy holds only in-frame clones and misses some; the assay was immunoSEQ multiplex PCR. The sample lists roughly 130,000 clones, 75% to 85% occurring once. Input material: PBMCs. The receptors here all came from a man younger than 30 in good health and CMV-seronegative.

The rearrangement links TRBV30 to TRBJ2-1, with a possible D match to TRBD1 (5 bases). Germline assignment: CDR1 GTSNPN and CDR2 SVGIG (reference sequence). This CDR3 comprises 14 residues. V was shortened by 0 bases and J by 4 bases, with 10 bases between the two germline ends. The CDR3 is CAWSVGVPYNEQFF. CDR3 in DNA: TGTGCCTGGAGTGTAGGGGTCCCTTACAATGAGCAGTTCTTC.

This clone was detected only once. The chain uses TRBV4-3 and TRBJ2-7, with 16 bases fitting TRBD2. This CDR3 comprises 20 residues. Germline V gives CDR1 LGHNA, CDR2 YSLEER. The V gene end was trimmed by 0 bases and the J gene end by 6 bases; junction bases not matched to a gene: 14. As DNA, the CDR3 is TGCGCCAGCAGCCAAGATTCCAGTCCGGGACTAGCGGGAGGGCCGGGCGAGCAGTACTTC. Protein sequence: CASSQDSSPGLAGGPGEQYF.

The chain links TRBV6-1 to TRBJ2-1; 9 nucleotides match TRBD2. V shed 4 bases and J 4 bases; nucleotides not matched to a gene: 5. In germline, CDR1 is MNHNS, CDR2 SASEGT. This CDR3 contains 15 residues. This chain's CDR3 is CASSVLAGLYNEQFF. CDR3 nucleotides: TGTGCCAGCAGTGTCCTAGCGGGGCTGTACAATGAGCAGTTCTTC.

The V call is TRBV6-5, the J call TRBJ2-1, with TRBD2 identical over 7 bases. The CDR3 is 15 amino acids. V was clipped by 2 bases and J by 3 bases; unmatched bases: 4. CDR1 MNHEY and CDR2 SVGAGI come from the germline V gene. For the CDR3, the DNA is TGTGCCAGCAGTTACGACGGGAGGAACTACAATGAGCAGTTCTTC. Translated, it gives CASSYDGRNYNEQFF.

V and J are TRBV7-2 and TRBJ2-3; D call uncertain. Germline V gene data show CDR1 as SGHTA and CDR2 as FQGNSA. The CDR3 extends over 13 amino acids. Trimming shortened V by 0 bases and J by 3 bases, and 4 bases separated the two germline ends. CDR3 in amino acids: CASSLAQTDTQYF. The DNA for the CDR3 is TGTGCCAGCAGCTTAGCACAAACAGATACGCAGTATTTT.

V is TRBV6-5 and J is TRBJ2-7, with D possibly TRBD2 on 6 matching bases. This CDR3 is 16 amino acids long. CDR1 MNHEY and CDR2 SVGAGI come from the germline V gene. Deletions cut 4 bases from V and 3 bases from J, with 19 bases between. The CDR3 here is CASSSGGLLGGYEQYF. CDR3 in DNA: TGTGCCAGCAGTTCCGGAGGACTCCTCGGGGGCTACGAGCAGTACTTC.

The chain carries TRBV4-3 and TRBJ2-7, with D tentatively TRBD1 (5 bases). CDR3 length: 16 residues. CDR1 and CDR2 from the germline V gene are LGHNA and YSLEER. V dropped 0 bases and J dropped 5 bases, with 17 bases sitting between them. The DNA for the CDR3 is TGCGCCAGCAGCCAAGATCTTGGGGCAGGCGGTAACGAGCAGTACTTC. Protein product: CASSQDLGAGGNEQYF.

The J gene is TRBJ2-6, the V gene TRBV7-3; TRBD1 matches at 9 bases. Germline CDR1 SGHTA, CDR2 FQGTGA. This CDR3 is built from 18 residues. Unmatched junction bases numbered 8, after V lost 4 bases and J lost 1 base. Written as DNA, the CDR3 is TGTGCCAGCAGCTCTCGGACAGGGGCCCATTCTGGGGCCAACGTCCTGACTTTC. Translating gives CASSSRTGAHSGANVLTF.

The chain uses TRBV27 and TRBJ2-2; tentatively, D is TRBD2 (6 bases). The length of the CDR3 is 16 residues. CDR1 and CDR2 (germline): MNHEY, SMNVEV (reference sequence). Trimming pared 2 bases from V and 1 base from J, leaving 11 bases between. The CDR3 spells CASSLLARMNTGELFF. CDR3 DNA sequence: TGTGCCAGCAGTTTACTAGCGAGAATGAACACCGGGGAGCTGTTTTTT.

The genes are TRBV19 and TRBJ1-6; 7 bases fit TRBD1. The CDR3 sequence is 15 residues long. Trimming removed 4 bases from V and 7 bases from J; junction bases left unmatched: 7. Germline V lookup: CDR1 LNHDA, CDR2 SQIVND (reference sequence). The CDR3: CASSTGTANNSPLHF. CDR3 nucleotides: TGTGCCAGTAGTACCGGGACAGCGAACAATTCACCCCTCCACTTT.

The chain recombines TRBV5-6 with TRBJ2-7; D might be TRBD2 (6 bases). V was clipped by 1 base and J by 6 bases, with 17 bases between them. The CDR3 sequence is 15 residues long. Germline V gene data show CDR1 as SGHDT and CDR2 as YYEEEE. The CDR3 DNA is TGTGCCAGCAGCTTGTTGGGACCGCGGGACTCCGAGCAGTACTTC. As protein: CASSLLGPRDSEQYF.

This chain connects TRBV27 to TRBJ2-7; a possible D gene is TRBD2 (6 bases). The germline CDR1 and CDR2 sequences are MNHEY and SMNVEV (reference sequence). The CDR3 sequence is 11 residues long. Deletions cut 3 bases from V and 6 bases from J, with 6 bases between. CDR3 coding DNA: TGTGCCAGCAGTTTGGGGGGCGAGCAGTACTTC. This encodes CASSLGGEQYF.

CDR3 DNA sequence: TGTGCCAGCAGCTTACAACTACCATACGAGCAGTACTTC. Translated, it gives CASSLQLPYEQYF. The rearrangement uses TRBV7-2 and TRBJ2-7; no clear D gene. Trimming took 2 bases from V and 4 from J, leaving 9 bases between them. The length of the CDR3 is 13 residues. Germline V gives CDR1 SGHTA, CDR2 FQGNSA.

CDR3 residues: CASSLGPRGTGNYGYTF. The DNA for the CDR3 is TGTGCCAGCAGCTTAGGCCCCCGCGGGACAGGGAACTATGGCTACACCTTC. This chain joins TRBV7-9 and TRBJ1-2; 9 nucleotides align to TRBD1. The CDR3 is made up of 17 amino acids. Trimming removed 1 base from V and 2 bases from J; junction bases left unmatched: 8. Germline CDR1 SEHNR, CDR2 FQNEAQ (reference sequence).